Below, 28 T cell receptor beta chains from the same sample are listed, as sequenced in a study of Tregs in tolerant kidney transplant recipients. The table came from immunoSEQ multiplex PCR; TCRdb's copy has only in-frame clones and leaves some out. The sample lists roughly 80,000 clones; roughly 90% were seen once. The material was Tregs from blood, obtained before the transplant. These receptors were taken from a human donor who received a combined kidney and bone marrow transplant.

The chain recombines TRBV11-1 with TRBJ2-7; D is unclear. Trimming cost V 2 bases and J 2 bases, with 10 bases left between them. CDR3 length: 14 amino acids. Germline V gene lookup returns CDR1 SGHAT and CDR2 FQDESV (reference sequence). CDR3 bases: TGTGCCAGCAGCTTATTCTCTGTGACCTACGAGCAGTACTTC. Its translation: CASSLFSVTYEQYF.

This chain links TRBV27 with TRBJ2-7; tentatively, D is TRBD1 (5 bases). The CDR3 has 14 residues. Germline V lookup: CDR1 MNHEY, CDR2 SMNVEV (reference sequence). Trimming stripped 1 base from V and 2 bases from J, with 9 bases between. The CDR3 spells CASSLYRGAYEQYF. The CDR3 bases are TGTGCCAGCAGTTTATATAGGGGCGCCTACGAGCAGTACTTC.

The CDR3 DNA reads as TGCGCCAGCAGCTTGTTTGGAGCCCCCTACGAGCAGTACTTC. Protein sequence: CASSLFGAPYEQYF. The chain couples TRBV5-1 to TRBJ2-7; no reliable D call. This CDR3 is 14 amino acids long. V was trimmed by 1 base and J by 2 bases, leaving 10 bases between them. Per germline, CDR1 SGHRS and CDR2 YFSETQ.

The rearrangement uses TRBV19 and TRBJ1-5; D ambiguous. The V gene lost 7 bases and the J gene lost 4 bases, with 14 bases spanning the gap. This CDR3 contains 14 residues. CDR1 and CDR2 (germline): LNHDA, SQIVND (reference sequence). The DNA of the CDR3 is TGTGCCAGTACTCAAGGATTGGGGAATCAGCCCCAGCATTTT. Translated, it gives CASTQGLGNQPQHF.

The genes are TRBV9 and TRBJ2-7; tentatively, D is TRBD2 (5 bases). Germline-derived CDR1 and CDR2 are SGDLS and YYNGEE. The germline V and J ends were trimmed by 3 bases and 6 bases, with 13 bases remaining between them. This CDR3 has 13 residues. The CDR3 loop reads CASSGSLAGEQYF. The DNA of the CDR3 is TGTGCCAGCAGCGGTTCCCTAGCTGGCGAGCAGTACTTC.

The CDR3 DNA reads as TGTGCCAGCAGCGTAGCTAGCGGCTACAATGAGCAGTTCTTC. Translation gives CASSVASGYNEQFF. This rearrangement joins TRBV9 to TRBJ2-1; TRBD2 aligns across 7 bases. Germline loops: CDR1 SGDLS, CDR2 YYNGEE. Losses at the gene ends were 0 bases for V and 3 bases for J; bases not matched to a gene: 0. This CDR3 spans 14 amino acids.

This clone was seen a single time. This chain uses TRBV28 with TRBJ2-1; 7 nucleotides agree with TRBD2. The V and J ends lost 6 bases and 2 bases, in that order; junction bases with no gene match: 4. Germline V CDR1 and CDR2: MDHEN, SYDVKM. This CDR3 contains 14 residues. The CDR3 spells CASRLLAAYNEQFF. The DNA for the CDR3 is TGTGCCAGCAGGCTCCTAGCGGCCTACAATGAGCAGTTCTTC.

The V gene is TRBV4-2, the J gene TRBJ2-1; TRBD2 matches at 7 bases. The V gene end was trimmed by 2 bases and the J gene end by 0 bases; junction bases not matched to a gene: 4. This CDR3 spans 16 amino acids. The germline V gene has CDR1 LGHNA and CDR2 YNFKEQ. CDR3 protein: CASSQPGGSSYNEQFF. The DNA of the CDR3 is TGTGCCAGCAGCCAACCGGGAGGCAGCTCCTACAATGAGCAGTTCTTC.

This chain links TRBV28 with TRBJ2-7; tentatively, D is TRBD1 or TRBD2 (5 bases each). V was pared by 8 bases and J by 1 base, with 15 bases between. There are 14 residues in the CDR3. Germline V CDR1 and CDR2: MDHEN, SYDVKM. For the CDR3, the DNA is TGTGCCAGCGCAAGATGGGACGGATCCTACGAGCAGTACTTC. Amino acid sequence: CASARWDGSYEQYF.

The V gene is TRBV27, the J gene TRBJ2-1, with D maybe TRBD2 (6 bases). Germline CDR1 reads MNHEY; CDR2 reads SMNVEV (reference sequence). The V end was cut by 6 bases, the J end by 7 bases, with 19 bases between. This CDR3 has 15 residues. The CDR3, as DNA: TGTGCCAGCAGCTTAGGAGTGGGGGGATTAAATGAGCAGTTCTTC. As protein: CASSLGVGGLNEQFF.

In this sample, this clone turned up once. This rearrangement joins TRBV2 to TRBJ2-3, with D possibly called TRBD1 or TRBD2 (5 bases each). CDR1 SNHLY and CDR2 FYNNEI come from the germline V gene. V lost 7 bases, J lost 0 bases, and 20 bases lay in between. CDR3 size: 17 residues. CDR3 nucleotide sequence: TGTGCCAGCAAAACCATCGCCGGGACGGTGAGCACAGATACGCAGTATTTT. This translates into CASKTIAGTVSTDTQYF. The variable domain in full, completed from reference TRBV2 and TRBJ2-3, reads EPEVTQTPSHQVTQMGQEVILRCVPISNHLYFYWYRQILGQKVEFLVSFYNNEISEKSEIFDDQFSVERPDGSNFTLKIRSTKLEDSAMYFCASKTIAGTVSTDTQYFGPGTRLTVL.

This chain links TRBV30 with TRBJ1-1; TRBD1 matches 9 bases. There are 13 residues in the CDR3. The V and J ends lost 3 bases and 5 bases, in that order; junction bases with no gene match: 4. CDR1 GTSNPN and CDR2 SVGIG come from the germline V gene (reference sequence). CDR3 amino acids: CAWRDRGSTEAFF. In DNA, the CDR3 is TGTGCCTGGAGGGACAGGGGTTCGACTGAAGCTTTCTTT. Together with reference TRBV30 and TRBJ1-1, the CDR3 gives the full variable domain: SQTIHQWPATLVQPVGSPLSLECTVEGTSNPNLYWYRQAAGRGLQLLFYSVGIGQISSEVPQNLSASRPQDRQFILSSKKLLLSDSGFYLCAWRDRGSTEAFFGQGTRLTVV.

The V and J genes are TRBV19 and TRBJ2-7, with 10 bases fitting TRBD2. The CDR3 runs 15 residues. V shed 4 bases and J 3 bases; nucleotides not matched to a gene: 6. CDR1 is LNHDA, CDR2 SQIVND, per germline (reference sequence). Here the CDR3 DNA reads TGTGCCAGTAGTACCAAAGCGGGAGGGGGCTACGAGCAGTACTTC. It specifies CASSTKAGGGYEQYF.

This clone was detected only a few times. This sequence joins TRBV2 and TRBJ2-7; D not resolved. The CDR3 contains 13 residues. Trimming pared 4 bases from V and 2 bases from J, leaving 9 bases between. The germline V gene has CDR1 SNHLY and CDR2 FYNNEI. CDR3 coding DNA: TGTGCCAGCAGTGGCCTTAGGCCCTACGAGCAGTACTTC. Protein sequence: CASSGLRPYEQYF.

V gene TRBV30 combines with J gene TRBJ2-3; no reliable D call. CDR3 length: 14 residues. Per the germline V gene, CDR1 is GTSNPN and CDR2 is SVGIG (reference sequence). Trimming pared 3 bases from V and 2 bases from J, leaving 12 bases between. This CDR3 is CAWRGNSYTDTQYF. DNA of the CDR3: TGTGCCTGGAGAGGTAACTCCTACACAGATACGCAGTATTTT.

The chain employs TRBV5-1 and TRBJ1-5; D not resolved. V dropped 4 bases and J dropped 0 bases, with 11 bases sitting between them. Germline V gene lookup returns CDR1 SGHRS and CDR2 YFSETQ. This CDR3 is 15 amino acids long. CDR3 bases: TGCGCCAGCAGCCTGGCGGGCATTAGCAATCAGCCCCAGCATTTT. This encodes CASSLAGISNQPQHF.

This rearrangement joins TRBV5-1 to TRBJ1-3; the D gene is possibly TRBD1 (5 bases). V dropped 0 bases and J dropped 2 bases, with 9 bases sitting between them. The CDR3 contains 15 residues. In germline, CDR1 is SGHRS, CDR2 YFSETQ. CDR3 in DNA: TGCGCCAGCAGCTTGGCGGCAGGGCCTGGAAACACCATATATTTT. As protein: CASSLAAGPGNTIYF. Supplemented by reference TRBV5-1 and TRBJ1-3, the full variable domain reads KAGVTQTPRYLIKTRGQQVTLSCSPISGHRSVSWYQQTPGQGLQFLFEYFSETQRNKGNFPGRFSGRQFSNSRSEMNVSTLELGDSALYLCASSLAAGPGNTIYFGEGSWLTVV.

V and J are TRBV28 and TRBJ2-7, with D perhaps matching TRBD1 (5 bases). Germline lookup yields CDR1 MDHEN and CDR2 SYDVKM. There are 12 residues in the CDR3. The ends were cut back, 7 bases at V and 2 bases at J, with 9 bases in the middle. CDR3 sequence reads: CASKGVPYEQYF. The CDR3 DNA reads as TGTGCCAGCAAAGGGGTTCCCTACGAGCAGTACTTC.

The V and J genes are TRBV5-1 and TRBJ2-1, with TRBD1 matching 8 bases. Germline loops: CDR1 SGHRS, CDR2 YFSETQ. The CDR3 consists of 16 residues. Trimming took 5 bases from V and 2 from J; bases not matched to a gene: 9. CDR3 bases: TGCGCCAGCAGTAGCCGGGGACAGGATCCCTACAATGAGCAGTTCTTC. It is translated as CASSSRGQDPYNEQFF.

The chain uses TRBV7-2 and TRBJ2-2, with D tentatively TRBD2 (6 bases). From germline, CDR1 is SGHTA and CDR2 FQGNSA. V shed 1 base and J shed 0 bases, with 15 bases lying between them. The CDR3 length is 18 residues. CDR3 sequence (DNA): TGTGCCAGCAGCTTAGAGCTCTTGGGAGGACCGAACACCGGGGAGCTGTTTTTT. Its translation is CASSLELLGGPNTGELFF.

The chain joins TRBV6-1 to TRBJ2-3; D not resolved. V lost 0 bases and J 6 bases, leaving 4 bases between the germline ends. Germline values: CDR1 MNHNS, CDR2 SASEGT. This CDR3 comprises 12 residues. This CDR3 is CASSEAPDTQYF. The CDR3 nucleotides are TGTGCCAGCAGTGAAGCACCCGATACGCAGTATTTT.

The rearrangement links TRBV7-9 to TRBJ1-3; TRBD1 aligns across 7 bases. The CDR3 is 15 residues long. The germline CDR1 and CDR2 sequences are SEHNR and FQNEAQ (reference sequence). Trimming at V came to 3 bases and at J to 4 bases, leaving 6 bases not matched to a gene. The CDR3 DNA is TGTGCCAGCAGCTTCACCGGGACAGACGGAAACACCATATATTTT. Its translation: CASSFTGTDGNTIYF. The full variable domain, completed using reference TRBV7-9 and TRBJ1-3, is DTGVSQNPRHKITKRGQNVTFRCDPISEHNRLYWYRQTLGQGPEFLTYFQNEAQLEKSRLLSDRFSAERPKGSFSTLEIQRTEQGDSAMYLCASSFTGTDGNTIYFGEGSWLTVV.

This chain joins TRBV2 and TRBJ1-1; the D is unclear. Germline values: CDR1 SNHLY, CDR2 FYNNEI. Trimming removed 4 bases at V and 0 bases at J, with 9 bases between. There are 14 residues in the CDR3. The CDR3 spells CASSGQRMNTEAFF. The DNA of the CDR3 is TGTGCCAGCAGTGGTCAGCGTATGAACACTGAAGCTTTCTTT.

The V gene is TRBV30, the J gene TRBJ2-7; 12 bases line up with TRBD2. Trimming removed 2 bases from V and 7 bases from J; junction bases left unmatched: 12. The CDR3 is made up of 16 amino acids. Germline V gene sequence: CDR1 GTSNPN, CDR2 SVGIG (reference sequence). CDR3 protein: CAWSSTSGRGVREQYF. Here the CDR3 DNA reads TGTGCCTGGAGTTCGACTAGCGGGAGAGGGGTGCGAGAGCAGTACTTC.

V usage is TRBV28 and J usage is TRBJ1-1; D is uncertain. The CDR3 has 12 residues. Germline V CDR1 and CDR2: MDHEN, SYDVKM. V shed 6 bases and J shed 1 base, with 6 bases lying between them. As DNA, the CDR3 is TGTGCCAGCAGACAGAAGAACACTGAAGCTTTCTTT. Encoded protein: CASRQKNTEAFF.

This sequence joins TRBV30 and TRBJ2-3; D may be TRBD2 (6 bases). The germline gives CDR1 GTSNPN, CDR2 SVGIG (reference sequence). The CDR3 spans 14 residues. Trimming took 0 bases from V and 5 from J, leaving 12 bases between them. In DNA form, the CDR3 reads TGTGCCTGGAGTGTAGGGCGGGGTAAAGATACGCAGTATTTT. Amino acids: CAWSVGRGKDTQYF.

The chain has TRBV7-9 and TRBJ1-2, with a possible D match to TRBD1 (5 bases). V shed 0 bases and J shed 8 bases, with 22 bases lying between them. CDR1 and CDR2 from the germline V gene are SEHNR and FQNEAQ (reference sequence). The CDR3 spans 17 residues. This CDR3 reads CASSLALSHPGWGGYTF. DNA of the CDR3: TGTGCCAGCAGCTTAGCGCTATCACACCCGGGATGGGGGGGCTACACCTTC.

The gene calls are TRBV11-3 and TRBJ1-2; D might be TRBD1 (5 bases). Germline assignment: CDR1 SGHNT and CDR2 YENEEA. V was cut by 1 base and J by 9 bases, with 21 bases left in between. CDR3 length equals 16 residues. In DNA, the CDR3 is TGTGCCAGCAGCTTAGTACGTGGGACCGGTGCGTTGAGCTACACCTTC. Amino acid sequence: CASSLVRGTGALSYTF.